One and the same sample provided the 8 T cell receptor beta chains below, sequenced in a study of blood T cell repertoires in COVID-19 (dated by TCRdb to 2018 to 2020). Libraries were prepared through the immunoSEQ multiplex PCR assay. TCRdb mirrors the immuneACCESS table, restricted to in-frame sequences. Some clones are absent from its copies; in checked studies, under half trace to an unresolved V gene, and the reason for the others is unknown. The sample data list roughly 95,000 clones, and less than 85% of these were observed just once. The ten largest clones add up to 24% of the sample. Sequencing input: peripheral blood. All receptors come from a human donor in a cohort sampled during active COVID-19.

This clone was seen a few times. This chain links TRBV3-1 (or the pseudogene TRBV3-2) with TRBJ1-1; the match to TRBD1 covers 7 bases. From germline, CDR1 is LGHDT and CDR2 YNNKEL (reference sequence). The ends lost 4 bases at V and 4 bases at J; junction bases unmatched: 12. There are 16 residues in the CDR3. The CDR3 reads CASSPGGNLLGTEAFF. CDR3 bases: TGTGCCAGCAGCCCAGGGGGGAATCTACTTGGCACTGAAGCTTTCTTT.

J is TRBJ2-7 and V is TRBV11-2; 8 nucleotides line up with TRBD1. Germline assignment: CDR1 SGHAT and CDR2 FQNNGV. The CDR3 length is 15 residues. V shed 1 base, J shed 3 bases, and the junction held 5 bases outside the gene matches. Here the CDR3 reads CASSLGSGQGYEQYF. CDR3 in DNA: TGTGCCAGCAGCTTAGGGTCTGGACAGGGCTACGAGCAGTACTTC.

The genes are TRBV15 and TRBJ2-7; TRBD1 is a possible D gene (6 bases). The CDR3 is made up of 14 amino acids. Trimming pared 0 bases from V and 7 bases from J, leaving 13 bases between. CDR1 and CDR2 from the germline V gene are LNHNV and YYDKDF (reference sequence). The CDR3 is CATSRDEGGREQYF. The CDR3 DNA reads TGTGCCACCAGCAGAGATGAAGGGGGACGGGAGCAGTACTTC.

There are a few counts of this clone. The chain links TRBV6-5 to TRBJ1-2; 7 bases are shared with TRBD1. Looked up from germline, CDR1 is MNHEY and CDR2 is SVGAGI. The CDR3 loop spans 13 amino acids. J gave up 4 bases and V 6 bases, and 5 bases lay outside the gene matches. CDR3 in amino acids: CASSLDRTYGYTF. The DNA for the CDR3 is TGTGCCAGCAGCCTGGACAGGACCTATGGCTACACCTTC.

The rearrangement joins TRBV10-3 to TRBJ2-3; 7 bases match TRBD1. The CDR3 totals 15 residues. Germline V CDR1 and CDR2: ENHRY, SYGVKD. V was clipped by 8 bases and J by 0 bases; unmatched bases: 8. CDR3 nucleotides: TGTGCCATCGGAGACAGGGTAGGAAGCACAGATACGCAGTATTTT. It yields the protein CAIGDRVGSTDTQYF.

The V call is TRBV6-6, the J call TRBJ1-1, with D tentatively TRBD1 (5 bases). V was trimmed by 2 bases and J by 6 bases, leaving 10 bases between them. This CDR3 has 13 residues. Germline V gene lookup returns CDR1 MNHNY and CDR2 SVGAGI (reference sequence). In DNA form, the CDR3 reads TGTGCCAGCAGTTACCAGGGCCCCCCTGAAGCTTTCTTT. Translated: CASSYQGPPEAFF.

This sequence joins TRBV3-1 (or the pseudogene TRBV3-2) and TRBJ1-1; weak D call: TRBD1 (5 bases). The CDR3 consists of 14 residues. Germline values: CDR1 LGHDT, CDR2 YNNKEL (reference sequence). The V end was cut by 1 base, the J end by 1 base, with 7 bases between. The CDR3 DNA is TGTGCCAGCAGCCAAGTGGGGCCGAACACTGAAGCTTTCTTT. Encoded protein: CASSQVGPNTEAFF.

Of note for this clone: One end of the junction is discordant with germline, which a read error may explain. The V gene is TRBV7-7, the J gene TRBJ2-7; TRBD2 matches 11 bases. The CDR3 consists of 15 residues. Germline CDR1 reads SSHAT; CDR2 reads FNYEAQ (reference sequence). The CDR3 DNA follows: TGTGCTAGCAGCCTTACTAGCGGGGGAGAATACGAGCAGTACTTC. Translation gives CASSLTSGGEYEQYF.